This record covers a single T cell receptor beta chain. Its antigen is still unknown. The sample belongs to a study of response to subunit inactivated influenza vaccine. The study, taken as a whole, reports: Authors suggested each seasonal flu vaccination may recruit only limited numbers of new T cells.

TCRdb re-derived calls from the RT-PCR reads in MiXCR, one entry per CDR3 protein. Among about 780,000 distinct CDR3 sequences, roughly 20% were seen once, and the ten largest hold under 13%. The material was PBMCs from blood, obtained approximately 5 days after vaccination. The clonotype was recovered from a man in his fifties who received an inactivated influenza vaccine.

The CDR3 loop is CASSQEGDGDYQYF. The CDR3 DNA reads TGCGCCAGCAGCCAAGAGGGGGATGGGGATTATCAGTACTTC. This chain connects TRBV4-3 to TRBJ2-4; D possibly matches TRBD1 or TRBD2 (5 bases each). The CDR3 sequence is 14 residues long. Per germline, CDR1 LGHNA and CDR2 YSLEER. The V gene lost 0 bases and the J gene lost 12 bases, with 15 bases spanning the gap.